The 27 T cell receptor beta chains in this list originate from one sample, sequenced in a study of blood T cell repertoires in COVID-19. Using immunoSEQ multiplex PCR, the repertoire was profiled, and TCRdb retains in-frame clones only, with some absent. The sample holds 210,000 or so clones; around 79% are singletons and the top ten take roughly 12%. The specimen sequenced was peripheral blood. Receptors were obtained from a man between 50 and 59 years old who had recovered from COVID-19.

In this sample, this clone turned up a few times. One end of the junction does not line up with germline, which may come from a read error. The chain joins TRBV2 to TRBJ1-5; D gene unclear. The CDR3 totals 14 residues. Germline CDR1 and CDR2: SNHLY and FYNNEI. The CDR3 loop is CASREGGSNQPQHF. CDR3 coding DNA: TGTGCCAGCAGGGAAGGAGGAAGCAATCAGCCCCAGCATTTT.

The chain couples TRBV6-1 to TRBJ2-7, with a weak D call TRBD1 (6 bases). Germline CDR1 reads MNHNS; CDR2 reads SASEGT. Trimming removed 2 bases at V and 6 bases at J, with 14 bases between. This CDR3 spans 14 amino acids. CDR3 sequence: CASSENRVVREQYF. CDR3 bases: TGTGCCAGCAGTGAAAACAGGGTCGTGCGCGAGCAGTACTTC.

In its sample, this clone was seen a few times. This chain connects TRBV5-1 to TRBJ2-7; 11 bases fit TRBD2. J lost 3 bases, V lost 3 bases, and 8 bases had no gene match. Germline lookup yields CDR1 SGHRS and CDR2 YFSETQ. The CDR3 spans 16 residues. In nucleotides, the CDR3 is TGCGCCAGCAGCTGGACACCCGGGACTAGCGGCTACGAGCAGTACTTC. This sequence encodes CASSWTPGTSGYEQYF.

CDR3 DNA sequence: TGTGCCAGCAGTTTATCGGGAGGTGGCTCTAATGAAAAACTGTTTTTT. The encoded protein is CASSLSGGGSNEKLFF. This chain uses TRBV27 with TRBJ1-4; D uncertain. Germline CDR1 and CDR2: MNHEY and SMNVEV (reference sequence). V lost 0 bases to trimming and J lost 3 bases, with 11 bases between them. The CDR3 is 16 amino acids.

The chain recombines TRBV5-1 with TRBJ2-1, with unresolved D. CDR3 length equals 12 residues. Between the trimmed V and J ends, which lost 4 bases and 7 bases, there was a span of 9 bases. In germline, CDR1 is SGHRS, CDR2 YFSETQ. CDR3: CASSMQWNEQFF. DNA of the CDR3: TGCGCCAGCAGCATGCAGTGGAATGAGCAGTTCTTC.

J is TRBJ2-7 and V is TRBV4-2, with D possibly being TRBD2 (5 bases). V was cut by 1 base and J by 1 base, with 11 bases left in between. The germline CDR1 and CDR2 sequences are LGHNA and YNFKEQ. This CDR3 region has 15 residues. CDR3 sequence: CASSQGPGSSYEQYF. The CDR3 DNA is TGTGCCAGCAGCCAAGGTCCGGGATCTTCCTACGAGCAGTACTTC.

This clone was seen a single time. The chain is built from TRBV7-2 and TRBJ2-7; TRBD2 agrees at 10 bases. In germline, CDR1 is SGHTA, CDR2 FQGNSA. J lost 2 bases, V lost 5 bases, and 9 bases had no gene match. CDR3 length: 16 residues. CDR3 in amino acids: CASSARRAGGPYEQYF. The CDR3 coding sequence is TGTGCCAGCAGCGCCAGGAGAGCGGGAGGGCCCTACGAGCAGTACTTC.

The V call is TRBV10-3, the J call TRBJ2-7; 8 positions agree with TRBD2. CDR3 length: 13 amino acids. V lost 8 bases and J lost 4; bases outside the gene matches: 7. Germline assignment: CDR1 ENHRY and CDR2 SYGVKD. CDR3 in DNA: TGTGCCATCGCCTTAGCGGGAACGTACGAGCAGTACTTC. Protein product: CAIALAGTYEQYF.

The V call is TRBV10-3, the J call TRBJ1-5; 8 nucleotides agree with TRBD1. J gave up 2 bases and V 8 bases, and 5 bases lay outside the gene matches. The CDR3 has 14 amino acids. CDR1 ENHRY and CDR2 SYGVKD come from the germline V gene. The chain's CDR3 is CAIATTGGNQPQHF. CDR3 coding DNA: TGTGCCATCGCAACGACAGGGGGCAATCAGCCCCAGCATTTT.

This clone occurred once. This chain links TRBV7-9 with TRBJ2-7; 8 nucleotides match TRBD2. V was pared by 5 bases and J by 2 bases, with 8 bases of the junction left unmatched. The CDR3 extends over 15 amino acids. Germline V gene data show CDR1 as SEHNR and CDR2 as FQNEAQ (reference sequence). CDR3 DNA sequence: TGTGCCAGCAGCCCCGCACAGCGGGGGCCCTACGAGCAGTACTTC. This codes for CASSPAQRGPYEQYF.

The CDR3 bases are TGTGCCAGCAGCTTGGCCAGCTCCTACGAGCAGTACTTC. Protein: CASSLASSYEQYF. V and J are TRBV5-5 and TRBJ2-7; D unresolved. This CDR3 has 13 residues. V was shortened by 0 bases and J by 0 bases, with 4 bases between the two germline ends. Germline values: CDR1 SGHKS, CDR2 YYEKEE (reference sequence).

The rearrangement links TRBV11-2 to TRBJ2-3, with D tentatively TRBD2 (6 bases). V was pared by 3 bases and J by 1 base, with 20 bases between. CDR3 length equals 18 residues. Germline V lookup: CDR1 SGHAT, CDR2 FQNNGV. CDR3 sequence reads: CASSFAGLFNFGTDTQYF. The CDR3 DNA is TGTGCCAGCAGCTTCGCGGGACTCTTTAACTTCGGCACAGATACGCAGTATTTT.

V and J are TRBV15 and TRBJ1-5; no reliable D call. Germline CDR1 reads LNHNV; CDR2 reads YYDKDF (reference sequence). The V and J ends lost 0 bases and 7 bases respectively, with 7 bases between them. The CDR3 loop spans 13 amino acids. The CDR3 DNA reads TGTGCCACCAGCAGAGATTTGAGGCAGCCCCAGCATTTT. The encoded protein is CATSRDLRQPQHF. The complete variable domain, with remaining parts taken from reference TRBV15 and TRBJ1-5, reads DAMVIQNPRYQVTQFGKPVTLSCSQTLNHNVMYWYQQKSSQAPKLLFHYYDKDFNNEADTPDNFQSRRPNTSFCFLDIRSPGLGDTAMYLCATSRDLRQPQHFGDGTRLSIL.

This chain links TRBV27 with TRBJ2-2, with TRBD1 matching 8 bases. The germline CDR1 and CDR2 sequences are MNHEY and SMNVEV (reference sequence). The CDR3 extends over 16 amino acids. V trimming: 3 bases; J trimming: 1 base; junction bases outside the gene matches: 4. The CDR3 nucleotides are TGTGCCAGCAGTTTTTATGGGACAGGGAACACCGGGGAGCTGTTTTTT. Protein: CASSFYGTGNTGELFF.

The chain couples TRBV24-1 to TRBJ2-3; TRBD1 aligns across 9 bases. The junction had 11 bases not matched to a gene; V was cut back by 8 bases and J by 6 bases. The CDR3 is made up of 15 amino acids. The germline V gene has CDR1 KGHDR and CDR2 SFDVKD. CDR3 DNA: TGTGCCACCAACGAACCCGGGACAGGGACGGATACGCAGTATTTT. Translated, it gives CATNEPGTGTDTQYF.

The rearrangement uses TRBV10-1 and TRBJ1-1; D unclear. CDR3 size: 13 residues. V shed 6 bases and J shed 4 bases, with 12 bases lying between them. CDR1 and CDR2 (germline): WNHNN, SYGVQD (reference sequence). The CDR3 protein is CASRANYATEAFF. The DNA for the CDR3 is TGCGCCAGCAGAGCCAACTATGCCACTGAAGCTTTCTTT.

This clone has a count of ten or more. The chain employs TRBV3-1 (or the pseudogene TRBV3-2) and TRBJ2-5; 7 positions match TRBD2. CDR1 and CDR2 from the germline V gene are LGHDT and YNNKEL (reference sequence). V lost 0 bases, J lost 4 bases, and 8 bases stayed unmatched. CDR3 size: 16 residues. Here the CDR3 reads CASSQDRGGEGETQYF. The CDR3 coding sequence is TGTGCCAGCAGCCAAGATAGGGGCGGGGAGGGAGAGACCCAGTACTTC.

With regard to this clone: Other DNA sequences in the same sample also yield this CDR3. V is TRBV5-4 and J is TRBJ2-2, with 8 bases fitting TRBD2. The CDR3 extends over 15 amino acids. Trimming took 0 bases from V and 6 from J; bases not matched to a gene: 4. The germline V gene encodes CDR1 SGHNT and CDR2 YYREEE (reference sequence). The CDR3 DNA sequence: TGTGCCAGCAGCTTGGTTGCGGGAGGACCCGGGGAGCTGTTTTTT. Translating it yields CASSLVAGGPGELFF. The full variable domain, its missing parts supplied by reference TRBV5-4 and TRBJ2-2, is ETGVTQSPTHLIKTRGQQVTLRCSSQSGHNTVSWYQQALGQGPQFIFQYYREEENGRGNFPPRFSGLQFPNYSSELNVNALELDDSALYLCASSLVAGGPGELFFGEGSRLTVL.

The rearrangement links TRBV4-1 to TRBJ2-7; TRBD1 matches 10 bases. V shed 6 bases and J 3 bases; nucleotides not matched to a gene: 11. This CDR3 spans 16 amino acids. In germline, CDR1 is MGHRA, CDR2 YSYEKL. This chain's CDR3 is CASSQGRGQGSYEQYF. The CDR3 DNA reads TGCGCCAGCAGTCAGGGGAGGGGACAGGGGAGCTACGAGCAGTACTTC.

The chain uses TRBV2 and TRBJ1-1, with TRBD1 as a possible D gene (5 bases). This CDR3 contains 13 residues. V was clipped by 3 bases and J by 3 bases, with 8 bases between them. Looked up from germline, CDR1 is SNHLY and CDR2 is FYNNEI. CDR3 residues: CASSDDRHTEAFF. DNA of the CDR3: TGTGCCAGCAGTGACGACAGACACACTGAAGCTTTCTTT. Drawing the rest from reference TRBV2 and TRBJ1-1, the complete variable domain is EPEVTQTPSHQVTQMGQEVILRCVPISNHLYFYWYRQILGQKVEFLVSFYNNEISEKSEIFDDQFSVERPDGSNFTLKIRSTKLEDSAMYFCASSDDRHTEAFFGQGTRLTVV.

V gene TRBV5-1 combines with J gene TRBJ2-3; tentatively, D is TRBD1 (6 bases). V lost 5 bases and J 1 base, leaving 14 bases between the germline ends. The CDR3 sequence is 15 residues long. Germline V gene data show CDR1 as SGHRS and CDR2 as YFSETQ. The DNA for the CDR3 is TGCGCCAGCAGTTTTAGGGGGAGTGGCACAGATACGCAGTATTTT. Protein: CASSFRGSGTDTQYF.

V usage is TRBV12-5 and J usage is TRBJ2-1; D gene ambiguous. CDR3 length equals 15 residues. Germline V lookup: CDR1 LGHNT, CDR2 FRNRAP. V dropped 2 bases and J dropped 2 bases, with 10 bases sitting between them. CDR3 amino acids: CASGLRRLPYNEQFF. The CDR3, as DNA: TGTGCTAGTGGTTTGCGTCGACTTCCCTACAATGAGCAGTTCTTC.

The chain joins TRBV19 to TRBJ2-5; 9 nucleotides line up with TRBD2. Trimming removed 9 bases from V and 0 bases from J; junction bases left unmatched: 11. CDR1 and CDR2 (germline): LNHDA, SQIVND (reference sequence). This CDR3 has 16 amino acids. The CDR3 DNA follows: TGTGCCAGCGCACCCGCCCTAGCGGGGTACCAAGAGACCCAGTACTTC. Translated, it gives CASAPALAGYQETQYF.

CDR3 loop: CASSLQGYSTDTQYF. The CDR3 nucleotides are TGTGCCAGCAGCTTGCAGGGGTATAGCACAGATACGCAGTATTTT. V is TRBV7-9 and J is TRBJ2-3; D perhaps matches TRBD1 (6 bases). This CDR3 is 15 amino acids long. The V gene lost 3 bases and the J gene lost 0 bases, with 10 bases spanning the gap. The V gene's germline CDR1 is SEHNR and CDR2 FQNEAQ (reference sequence).

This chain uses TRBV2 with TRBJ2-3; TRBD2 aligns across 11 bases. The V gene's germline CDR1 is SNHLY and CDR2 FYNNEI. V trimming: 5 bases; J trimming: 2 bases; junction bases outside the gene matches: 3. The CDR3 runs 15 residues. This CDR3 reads CASSRLAGYTDTQYF. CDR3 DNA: TGTGCCAGCAGTCGACTAGCGGGGTACACAGATACGCAGTATTTT.

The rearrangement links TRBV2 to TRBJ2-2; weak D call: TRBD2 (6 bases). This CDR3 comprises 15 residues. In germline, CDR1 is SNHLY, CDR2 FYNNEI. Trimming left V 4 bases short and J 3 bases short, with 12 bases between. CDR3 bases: TGTGCCAGCAGTGCGAGGGGAGGCGACACCGGGGAGCTGTTTTTT. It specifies CASSARGGDTGELFF.

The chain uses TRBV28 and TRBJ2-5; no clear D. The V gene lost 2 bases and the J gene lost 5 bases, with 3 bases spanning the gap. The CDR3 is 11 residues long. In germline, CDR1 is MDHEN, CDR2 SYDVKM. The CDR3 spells CASSLQETQYF. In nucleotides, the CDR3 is TGTGCCAGCAGTTTACAGGAGACCCAGTACTTC.